The 22 T cell receptor beta chains below come from one sample, sequenced in a study of T cell changes during pregnancy in multiple sclerosis. Clones were read by immunoSEQ multiplex PCR, and TCRdb kept only the in-frame ones, dropping some. The sample records about 33,000 clones, 85% to 95% being singletons. Sequences were obtained from PBMCs (not recorded whether the cells were cultured). Source of these receptors: a female donor with multiple sclerosis, enrolled in a pregnancy study.

This chain uses TRBV5-6 with TRBJ1-1; the D gene is possibly TRBD1 (5 bases). The CDR3 has 14 residues. Per germline, CDR1 SGHDT and CDR2 YYEEEE. Trimming took off 0 bases at V and 5 bases at J, with 11 bases between the two ends. In DNA, the CDR3 is TGTGCCAGCAGCTTGGAAAGGGGCGATACTGAAGCTTTCTTT. This translates into CASSLERGDTEAFF.

V and J are TRBV19 and TRBJ2-3; D remains ambiguous. Germline CDR1 LNHDA, CDR2 SQIVND (reference sequence). V dropped 0 bases and J dropped 4 bases, with 2 bases sitting between them. This CDR3 spans 12 amino acids. The CDR3 coding sequence is TGTGCCAGTAGTATAGAGGCAGATACGCAGTATTTT. Amino acids: CASSIEADTQYF. Looking up the rest from reference TRBV19 and TRBJ2-3 gives the full variable domain: DGGITQSPKYLFRKEGQNVTLSCEQNLNHDAMYWYRQDPGQGLRLIYYSQIVNDFQKGDIAEGYSVSREKKESFPLTVTSAQKNPTAFYLCASSIEADTQYFGPGTRLTVL.

This clone was observed a single time. The chain combines TRBV29-1 with TRBJ1-2; D might be TRBD1 (5 bases). The CDR3 is made up of 13 amino acids. The V gene lost 1 base and the J gene lost 8 bases, with 14 bases spanning the gap. Germline loops: CDR1 SQVTM, CDR2 ANQGSEA. This chain's CDR3 is CSVEAFAGQGYTF. The CDR3, as DNA: TGCAGCGTTGAAGCCTTCGCAGGGCAAGGCTACACCTTC.

The rearrangement links TRBV1 to TRBJ2-1; TRBD2 reflects the table's D call only, with no check against the DNA. TRBV1 is classified as a pseudogene. The CDR3 sequence is 18 residues long. The CDR3 DNA reads as TGCACCAGCAGCCAAGAAAGGAGGTCTAGCGGGAACTACAATGAGCAGTTCTTC. It is translated as CTSSQERRSSGNYNEQFF.

This clone was observed a few times. The V call is TRBV30, the J call TRBJ1-4; the match to TRBD1 covers 11 bases. V lost 5 bases, J lost 8 bases, and 7 bases stayed unmatched. CDR1 is GTSNPN, CDR2 SVGIG, per germline (reference sequence). The CDR3 sequence is 14 residues long. CDR3 region: CAWGRDRGIEKLFF. As DNA, the CDR3 is TGTGCCTGGGGCAGGGACAGGGGGATCGAAAAACTGTTTTTT.

V is TRBV6-1 and J is TRBJ2-3; D is unresolved. Trimming cost V 4 bases and J 0 bases, with 11 bases left between them. The germline gives CDR1 MNHNS, CDR2 SASEGT. The CDR3 runs 15 residues. The CDR3 reads CASSVRPPSTDTQYF. Here the CDR3 DNA reads TGTGCCAGCAGTGTGCGGCCCCCAAGCACAGATACGCAGTATTTT.

This chain connects TRBV19 to TRBJ2-1, with 14 nucleotides matching TRBD2. Losses at the gene ends were 6 bases for V and 4 bases for J; bases not matched to a gene: 5. The CDR3 loop spans 16 amino acids. Germline V CDR1 and CDR2: LNHDA, SQIVND (reference sequence). The CDR3 reads CASRRLAGGRYNEQFF. Written as DNA, the CDR3 is TGTGCCAGTAGGAGACTAGCGGGAGGGCGTTACAATGAGCAGTTCTTC.

This rearrangement joins TRBV5-1 to TRBJ1-5; no firm D call. The CDR3 totals 13 residues. Trimming removed 0 bases from V and 5 bases from J, with 6 bases in between. CDR1 is SGHRS and CDR2 is YFSETQ in the germline V gene. The CDR3 region has the DNA TGCGCCAGCAGCTTGGCGGAGGATCAGCCCCAGCATTTT. Residues: CASSLAEDQPQHF.

This clone was observed once. The V call is TRBV19, the J call TRBJ1-5, with a possible D match to TRBD1 (5 bases). This CDR3 has 17 amino acids. Germline CDR1 LNHDA, CDR2 SQIVND (reference sequence). Trimming removed 5 bases at V and 3 bases at J, with 20 bases between. The CDR3: CASSPGAPERNNQPQHF. The CDR3 DNA follows: TGTGCCAGTAGTCCCGGGGCCCCAGAAAGGAACAATCAGCCCCAGCATTTT. Full variable domain (outside the CDR3, taken from reference TRBV19 and TRBJ1-5): DGGITQSPKYLFRKEGQNVTLSCEQNLNHDAMYWYRQDPGQGLRLIYYSQIVNDFQKGDIAEGYSVSREKKESFPLTVTSAQKNPTAFYLCASSPGAPERNNQPQHFGDGTRLSIL.

The chain joins TRBV30 to TRBJ1-2, with no clear D. Germline V CDR1 and CDR2: GTSNPN, SVGIG (reference sequence). V dropped 4 bases and J dropped 5 bases, with 8 bases sitting between them. CDR3 length: 11 amino acids. In DNA, the CDR3 is TGTGCCTGGATATCACGGTATGGCTACACCTTC. This sequence encodes CAWISRYGYTF.

The chain is built from TRBV27 and TRBJ2-5; TRBD1 matches 7 bases. Germline-derived CDR1 and CDR2 are MNHEY and SMNVEV (reference sequence). Germline trimming cut 5 bases from V and 5 bases from J; bases unmatched to any gene: 8. The CDR3 contains 14 residues. CDR3 amino acids: CASSLTRGWETQYF. The CDR3 coding sequence is TGTGCCAGCAGTCTAACCAGGGGGTGGGAGACCCAGTACTTC.

The CDR3 DNA sequence: TGTGCCAGCAGCTTAGGTCCGGGAGGGAACACCGGGGAGCTGTTTTTT. As protein: CASSLGPGGNTGELFF. This chain uses TRBV7-2 with TRBJ2-2; 7 bases line up with TRBD2. This CDR3 region has 16 residues. After removal of 1 base from V and 1 base from J, the junction contained 3 bases not matched to a gene. Germline V gives CDR1 SGHTA, CDR2 FQGNSA.

V gene TRBV7-3 combines with J gene TRBJ1-1; D is perhaps TRBD1 (5 bases). This CDR3 region has 13 residues. Trimming left V 4 bases short and J 2 bases short, with 8 bases between. Germline V gene lookup returns CDR1 SGHTA and CDR2 FQGTGA. CDR3 coding DNA: TGTGCCAGCAGCTCCCAGGGCAACACTGAAGCTTTCTTT. It codes for CASSSQGNTEAFF.

This chain connects TRBV9 to TRBJ1-1, with 8 bases aligning to TRBD1. This CDR3 region has 15 residues. Germline CDR1 reads SGDLS; CDR2 reads YYNGEE. The V and J ends lost 2 bases and 1 base, in that order; junction bases with no gene match: 4. In nucleotides, the CDR3 is TGTGCCAGCAGCGTTACGACAGGGGAGAACACTGAAGCTTTCTTT. The encoded protein is CASSVTTGENTEAFF.

The chain carries TRBV2 and TRBJ2-1, with 8 nucleotides matching TRBD1. This CDR3 is 15 amino acids long. Germline V CDR1 and CDR2: SNHLY, FYNNEI. Trimming removed 5 bases from V and 4 bases from J; junction bases left unmatched: 7. DNA for the CDR3: TGTGCCAGCAGTTCGACAGGGGAGGTTTACAATGAGCAGTTCTTC. Protein: CASSSTGEVYNEQFF.

The chain uses TRBV2 and TRBJ2-1, with 11 bases aligning to TRBD1. V shed 11 bases and J 8 bases; nucleotides not matched to a gene: 11. The CDR3 totals 14 residues. The germline CDR1 and CDR2 sequences are SNHLY and FYNNEI. This CDR3 reads CAGGQGVDGDEQFF. The CDR3 region has the DNA TGTGCCGGGGGACAGGGGGTTGATGGCGATGAGCAGTTCTTC.

This clone was picked up one time. The V call is TRBV7-9, the J call TRBJ2-3; a possible D gene is TRBD2 (5 bases). The germline V and J ends were trimmed by 2 bases and 3 bases, with 18 bases remaining between them. CDR3 length equals 17 residues. Looked up from germline, CDR1 is SEHNR and CDR2 is FQNEAQ (reference sequence). DNA of the CDR3: TGTGCCAGCAGCTTATCGGCAGCCCTACGGACTACAGATACGCAGTATTTT. Protein product: CASSLSAALRTTDTQYF.

The chain carries TRBV9 and TRBJ2-7, with D perhaps TRBD1 or TRBD2 (6 bases each). CDR3 length: 14 amino acids. V was trimmed by 0 bases and J by 5 bases, leaving 12 bases between them. CDR1 and CDR2 (germline): SGDLS, YYNGEE. CDR3 protein: CASSVGGGGNEQYF. The CDR3 DNA reads as TGTGCCAGCAGCGTAGGTGGAGGGGGAAACGAGCAGTACTTC.

The genes are TRBV28 and TRBJ2-3; 13 bases agree with TRBD2. The CDR3 runs 16 residues. CDR1 MDHEN and CDR2 SYDVKM come from the germline V gene. V gave up 2 bases and J gave up 1 base; unmatched junction bases: 0. The CDR3 protein is CASSLGLAGGTDTQYF. The CDR3 DNA reads TGTGCCAGCAGTTTAGGACTAGCGGGAGGCACAGATACGCAGTATTTT.

The genes are TRBV5-1 and TRBJ2-2, with TRBD2 as a possible D gene (5 bases). Germline CDR1 reads SGHRS; CDR2 reads YFSETQ. V was shortened by 2 bases and J by 7 bases, with 9 bases between the two germline ends. The CDR3 extends over 13 amino acids. CDR3 sequence: CASSFLGDGELFF. Written as DNA, the CDR3 is TGCGCCAGCAGCTTTCTCGGGGACGGGGAGCTGTTTTTT.

The chain couples TRBV10-3 to TRBJ1-2; D remains unclear. The length of the CDR3 is 15 residues. V lost 7 bases and J 0 bases, leaving 15 bases between the germline ends. The germline V gene encodes CDR1 ENHRY and CDR2 SYGVKD. CDR3 DNA sequence: TGTGCCATCACCTCGACGGAGGATGCTAACTATGGCTACACCTTC. This translates into CAITSTEDANYGYTF.

The chain is built from TRBV18 and TRBJ1-1; no clear D. Germline V gene data show CDR1 as KGHSH and CDR2 as LQKENI. The CDR3 loop spans 14 amino acids. Trimming stripped 3 bases from V and 6 bases from J, with 14 bases between. CDR3 sequence reads: CASSPSGPGPEAFF. In DNA form, the CDR3 reads TGTGCCAGCTCACCTTCAGGACCTGGCCCTGAAGCTTTCTTT. Full variable domain (rest looked up from reference TRBV18 and TRBJ1-1): NAGVMQNPRHLVRRRGQEARLRCSPMKGHSHVYWYRQLPEEGLKFMVYLQKENIIDESGMPKERFSAEFPKEGPSILRIQQVVRGDSAAYFCASSPSGPGPEAFFGQGTRLTVV.